This T cell receptor (beta chain) was found in a study of post-analysis software for immune sequencing data. Study summary: Secondary progressive, relapsing-remitting and progressive-relapsing multiple sclerosis were among the included disease courses.

The TCR beta cDNA libraries carried unique molecular identifiers. Researchers reported some 500,000 cDNA molecules coming from roughly 0.93 to 9.6 million T cells. TCRdb independently ran MiXCR on the PCR reads; one entry per CDR3 protein. Here the sample spans under 900,000 distinct CDR3 sequences, roughly 50% being singletons. This clonotype was recorded once. The target antigen is unknown. This CDR3 comprises 16 residues. Germline loops: CDR1 SGHDN, CDR2 FVKESK. Whole-study results and caveats: F measure showed strong co-clustering of same-batch samples. When patients were compared with controls, 4 or 5 TRBV segments were more frequent, TRBV5-6, TRBV5-1 and TRBV20-1 among them. Normalized Chao1 diversity was significantly reduced in patients versus controls.

The TCR was taken from a girl between 10 and 17 years old with multiple sclerosis. The V and J genes are TRBV14 and TRBJ2-4; 13 nucleotides align to TRBD2. With the DNA end fitting TRBJ2-7 better, the J assignment may be wrong. The sample taken for sequencing was blood. The CDR3 reads CASSSGTSGVYYEQYF. In DNA form, the CDR3 reads TGTGCCAGCAGCTCAGGGACTAGCGGGGTGTACTACGAGCAGTACTTC.